Below, 15 T cell receptor beta chains from the same sample are listed, as sequenced in a study of T cells after yellow fever vaccination. MiXCR, run by TCRdb on the 5' RACE reads, gives a single entry per CDR3 protein. The sample holds 250,000 to 400,000 distinct CDR3 sequences, approximately 4% seen once. Source: PBMCs, taken 15 days after the yellow fever booster vaccination. The receptors originated from a man aged 18 to 29 who received the YFV17D yellow fever vaccine.

The J gene is TRBJ2-7, the V gene TRBV6-6; 12 bases agree with TRBD1. The V gene's germline CDR1 is MNHNY and CDR2 SVGAGI (reference sequence). CDR3 length: 15 amino acids. V shed 6 bases and J 2 bases; nucleotides not matched to a gene: 5. The CDR3 DNA follows: TGTGCCAGCAGGGGCGGGACAGGGGGCCCCTACGAGCAGTACTTC. It is translated as CASRGGTGGPYEQYF.

This clonotype was observed at least ten times. The CDR3 spells CASRPTGSGANVLTF. DNA of the CDR3: TGTGCCAGCAGGCCGACGGGGTCTGGGGCCAACGTCCTGACTTTC. The chain has TRBV5-5 and TRBJ2-6; D possibly corresponds to TRBD2 (5 bases). The V and J ends lost 5 bases and 1 base respectively, with 10 bases between them. This CDR3 contains 15 residues. Per germline, CDR1 SGHKS and CDR2 YYEKEE (reference sequence).

This clonotype was seen many times. The rearrangement joins TRBV9 to TRBJ1-1; possibly TRBD1 for D (6 bases). Germline CDR1 is SGDLS and CDR2 is YYNGEE. CDR3 length: 13 residues. V was clipped by 0 bases and J by 6 bases, with 9 bases between them. CDR3 in DNA: TGTGCCAGCAGCGTAGGGGGGGGCCCTGAAGCTTTCTTT. It translates to CASSVGGGPEAFF.

The chain uses TRBV12-3 or TRBV12-4 and TRBJ2-3, with D possibly called TRBD1 or TRBD2 (6 bases each). V was clipped by 11 bases and J by 6 bases, with 18 bases between them. The CDR3 runs to 13 residues. In DNA, the CDR3 is TGTGCCTGCTCCGACCTCGGGGGCGATACGCAGTATTTT. Translation: CACSDLGGDTQYF.

This clonotype was seen at least ten times. This chain joins TRBV29-1 and TRBJ1-1, with D maybe TRBD1 (5 bases). In germline, CDR1 is SQVTM, CDR2 ANQGSEA. This CDR3 region has 13 residues. Trimming shortened V by 4 bases and J by 10 bases, and 19 bases separated the two germline ends. The CDR3: CSVGKAAQGGAFF. The CDR3 DNA is TGCAGCGTTGGAAAGGCAGCCCAGGGTGGAGCTTTCTTT.

This clonotype was seen at least ten times. The chain combines TRBV7-2 with TRBJ2-3, with 9 bases identical to TRBD2. The CDR3 totals 16 residues. Trimming took 5 bases from V and 2 from J; bases not matched to a gene: 8. Germline values: CDR1 SGHTA, CDR2 FQGNSA. CDR3 in amino acids: CASSKSGGPYTDTQYF. The CDR3 DNA reads as TGTGCCAGCAGCAAAAGCGGGGGGCCCTACACAGATACGCAGTATTTT.

This clonotype was detected ten times or more. The rearrangement links TRBV4-1 to TRBJ2-5; the match to TRBD2 covers 8 bases. The germline CDR1 and CDR2 sequences are MGHRA and YSYEKL. This CDR3 has 17 amino acids. V was pared by 4 bases and J by 5 bases, with 15 bases of the junction left unmatched. CDR3 nucleotide sequence: TGCGCCAGCAGCCGCGGCGAGGTAGCGGGGTCCTTCGAGACCCAGTACTTC. This sequence encodes CASSRGEVAGSFETQYF.

This chain uses TRBV5-4 with TRBJ1-2, with D unclear. CDR1 and CDR2 from the germline V gene are SGHNT and YYREEE (reference sequence). The CDR3 has 11 residues. V was clipped by 4 bases and J by 8 bases, with 9 bases between them. CDR3 amino acids: CASSGFEGYTF. The CDR3 region has the DNA TGTGCCAGCAGCGGTTTTGAAGGCTACACCTTC.

This clonotype was picked up a small number of times. V usage is TRBV2 and J usage is TRBJ2-6; the D gene is possibly TRBD2 (7 bases). This CDR3 region has 16 residues. CDR1 and CDR2 from the germline V gene are SNHLY and FYNNEI. V was clipped by 8 bases and J by 0 bases, with 14 bases between them. The CDR3 loop is CASGEGGRSGANVLTF. In DNA, the CDR3 is TGTGCCAGCGGGGAGGGGGGCCGCTCTGGGGCCAACGTCCTGACTTTC.

This clonotype was seen repeatedly, ten times or more. This chain uses TRBV25-1 with TRBJ2-7; D unclear. Trimming cost V 6 bases and J 0 bases, with 3 bases left between them. The CDR3 loop spans 11 amino acids. CDR1 is MGHDK and CDR2 is SYGVNS in the germline V gene. The CDR3 region is CASSDSYEQYF. In DNA, the CDR3 is TGTGCCAGCAGCGACTCCTACGAGCAGTACTTC.

The V gene is TRBV28, the J gene TRBJ2-6; 7 bases align to TRBD1. From germline, CDR1 is MDHEN and CDR2 SYDVKM. Trimming took 5 bases from V and 5 from J; bases not matched to a gene: 12. The CDR3 loop spans 17 amino acids. Written as DNA, the CDR3 is TGTGCCAGCAGTCCCCTTAAGACAGGGCTCTGGGCCAACGTCCTGACTTTC. It yields the protein CASSPLKTGLWANVLTF.

The sample holds a few counts of this clonotype. This rearrangement joins TRBV4-1 to TRBJ1-2, with D possibly being TRBD1 (5 bases). CDR1 and CDR2 from the germline V gene are MGHRA and YSYEKL. Between the trimmed V and J ends, which lost 0 bases and 7 bases, there was a span of 15 bases. CDR3 length: 15 amino acids. The CDR3 region is CASSQDMGPGLGYTF. Here the CDR3 DNA reads TGCGCCAGCAGCCAAGATATGGGACCGGGTCTTGGCTACACCTTC.

This clonotype was seen ten or more times. The V gene is TRBV6-5, the J gene TRBJ2-1; TRBD2 aligns across 9 bases. CDR1 and CDR2 from the germline V gene are MNHEY and SVGAGI. Trimming cost V 2 bases and J 7 bases; bases outside gene matches: 9. The CDR3 contains 16 residues. CDR3 nucleotide sequence: TGTGCCAGCAGTTACAGGTGGCGGGGGGGCGAAAATGAGCAGTTCTTC. Translation: CASSYRWRGGENEQFF.

Comments on this clonotype: This may be a read error, as it is one base from a much larger clone. The chain uses TRBV5-1 and TRBJ2-4, with D possibly being TRBD2 (6 bases). CDR3 length: 16 amino acids. Germline V gene lookup returns CDR1 SGHRS and CDR2 YFSETQ. CDR3 nucleotide sequence: TGCGCCAGCTGCTTGGCCATGGGACTAGCCAAAAACATTCAGTACTTC. This codes for CASCLAMGLAKNIQYF.

The chain's CDR3 is CATSSGTTNEQFF. The CDR3 nucleotides read TGTGCCACCAGCAGCGGGACCACCAATGAGCAGTTCTTC. The genes are TRBV15 and TRBJ2-1; D could derive from TRBD1 or TRBD2 (5 bases each). The CDR3 sequence is 13 residues long. Trimming pared 3 bases from V and 6 bases from J, leaving 9 bases between. Per germline, CDR1 LNHNV and CDR2 YYDKDF (reference sequence).